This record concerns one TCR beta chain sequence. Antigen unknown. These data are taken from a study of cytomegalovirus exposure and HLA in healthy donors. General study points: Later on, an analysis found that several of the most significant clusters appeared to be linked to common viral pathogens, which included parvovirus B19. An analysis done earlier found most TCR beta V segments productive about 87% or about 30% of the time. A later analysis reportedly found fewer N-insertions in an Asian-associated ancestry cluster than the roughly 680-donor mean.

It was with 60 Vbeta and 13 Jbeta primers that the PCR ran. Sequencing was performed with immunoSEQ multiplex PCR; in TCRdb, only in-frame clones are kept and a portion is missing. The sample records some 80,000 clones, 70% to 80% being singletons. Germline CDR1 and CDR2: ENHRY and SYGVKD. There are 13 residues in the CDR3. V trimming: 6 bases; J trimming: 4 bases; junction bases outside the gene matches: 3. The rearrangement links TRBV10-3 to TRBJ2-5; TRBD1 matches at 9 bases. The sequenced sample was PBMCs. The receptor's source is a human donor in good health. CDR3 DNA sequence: TGTGCCATCAGCGACAGGGGGGGAGAGACCCAGTACTTC. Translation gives CAISDRGGETQYF.